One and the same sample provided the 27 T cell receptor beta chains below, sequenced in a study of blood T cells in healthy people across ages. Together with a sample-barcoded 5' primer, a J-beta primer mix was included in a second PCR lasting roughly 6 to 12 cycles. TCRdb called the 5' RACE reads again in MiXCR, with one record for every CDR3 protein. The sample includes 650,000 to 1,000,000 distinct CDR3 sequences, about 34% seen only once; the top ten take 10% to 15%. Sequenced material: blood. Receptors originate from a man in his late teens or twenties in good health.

The CDR3, as DNA: TGTGCCAGCAGTAGGACAGGGGCTAATTCACCCCTCCACTTT. Amino acid sequence: CASSRTGANSPLHF. The chain employs TRBV2 and TRBJ1-6, with TRBD1 identical over 9 bases. The V gene's germline CDR1 is SNHLY and CDR2 FYNNEI. CDR3 length: 14 residues. V gave up 5 bases and J gave up 6 bases; unmatched junction bases: 2. Together with reference TRBV2 and TRBJ1-6, the CDR3 gives the full variable domain: EPEVTQTPSHQVTQMGQEVILRCVPISNHLYFYWYRQILGQKVEFLVSFYNNEISEKSEIFDDQFSVERPDGSNFTLKIRSTKLEDSAMYFCASSRTGANSPLHFGNGTRLTVT.

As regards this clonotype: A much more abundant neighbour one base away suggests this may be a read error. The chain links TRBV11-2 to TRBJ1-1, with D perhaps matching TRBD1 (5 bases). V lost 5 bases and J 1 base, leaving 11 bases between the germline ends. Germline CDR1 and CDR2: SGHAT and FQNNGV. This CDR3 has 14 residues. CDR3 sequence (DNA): TGTGCCAGCAGCGCGGGACGGGCGAACACTGAAGCTTTCTTT. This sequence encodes CASSAGRANTEAFF.

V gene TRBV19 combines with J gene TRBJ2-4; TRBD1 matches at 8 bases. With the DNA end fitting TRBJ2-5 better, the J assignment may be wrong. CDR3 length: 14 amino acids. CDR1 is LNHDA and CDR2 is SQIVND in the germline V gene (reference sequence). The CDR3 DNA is TGTGCCAGTAGTCCGGACAGGGTATATCAGACCCAGTACTTC. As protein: CASSPDRVYQTQYF.

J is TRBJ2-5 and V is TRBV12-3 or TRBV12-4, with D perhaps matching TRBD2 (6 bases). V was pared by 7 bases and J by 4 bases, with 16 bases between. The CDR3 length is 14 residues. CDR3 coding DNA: TGTGCCAGCACCCTATGGGGAGGCGGAGAGACCCAGTACTTC. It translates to CASTLWGGGETQYF.

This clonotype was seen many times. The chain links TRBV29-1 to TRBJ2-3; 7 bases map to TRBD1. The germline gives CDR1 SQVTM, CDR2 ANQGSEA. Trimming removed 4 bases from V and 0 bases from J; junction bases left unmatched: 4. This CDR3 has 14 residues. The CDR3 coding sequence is TGCAGCGTTGTAGAGGGGGCGAGCACAGATACGCAGTATTTT. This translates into CSVVEGASTDTQYF.

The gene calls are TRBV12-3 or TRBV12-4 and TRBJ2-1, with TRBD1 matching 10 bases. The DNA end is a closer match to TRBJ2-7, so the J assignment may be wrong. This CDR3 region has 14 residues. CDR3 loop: CASSFGQGGREQYF. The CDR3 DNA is TGTGCCAGCAGTTTTGGACAGGGGGGTCGCGAGCAGTACTTC.

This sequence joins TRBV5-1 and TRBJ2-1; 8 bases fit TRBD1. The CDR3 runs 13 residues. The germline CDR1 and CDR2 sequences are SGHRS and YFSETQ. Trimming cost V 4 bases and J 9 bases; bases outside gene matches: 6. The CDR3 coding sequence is TGCGCCAGCAGCAAAACAGGGGGTGGTGAGCAGTTCTTC. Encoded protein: CASSKTGGGEQFF.

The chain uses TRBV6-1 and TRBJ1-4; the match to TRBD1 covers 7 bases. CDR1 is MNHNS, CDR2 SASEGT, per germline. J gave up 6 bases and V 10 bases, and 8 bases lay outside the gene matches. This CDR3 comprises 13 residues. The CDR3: CATGDRVDEKLFF. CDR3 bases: TGTGCCACTGGTGACAGGGTGGATGAAAAACTGTTTTTT.

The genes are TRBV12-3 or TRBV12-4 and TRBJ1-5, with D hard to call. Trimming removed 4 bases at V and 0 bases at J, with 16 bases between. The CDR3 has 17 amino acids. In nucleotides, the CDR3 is TGTGCCAGCAGTTCCCTGTTGGAACACCTTAGCAATCAGCCCCAGCATTTT. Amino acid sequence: CASSSLLEHLSNQPQHF.

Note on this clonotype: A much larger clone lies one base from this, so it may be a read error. The DNA of the CDR3 is TGTGTCAGCAGTCAACTCAGCACGCAGTATTTT. This sequence encodes CVSSQLSTQYF. The chain has TRBV12-3 or TRBV12-4 and TRBJ2-3; D gene unclear. CDR3 size: 11 residues.

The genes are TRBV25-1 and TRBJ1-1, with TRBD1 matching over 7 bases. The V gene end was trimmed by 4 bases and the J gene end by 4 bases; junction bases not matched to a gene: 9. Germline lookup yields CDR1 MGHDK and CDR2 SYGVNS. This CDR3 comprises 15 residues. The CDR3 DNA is TGTGCCAGCAGTGCCAGACAGGGTCGGATCACTGAAGCTTTCTTT. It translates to CASSARQGRITEAFF.

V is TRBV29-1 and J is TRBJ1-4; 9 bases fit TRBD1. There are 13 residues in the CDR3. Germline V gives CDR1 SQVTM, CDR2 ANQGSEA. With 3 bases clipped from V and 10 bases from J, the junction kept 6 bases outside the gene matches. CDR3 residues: CSVDPGQGGKLFF. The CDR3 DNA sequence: TGCAGCGTTGACCCGGGACAGGGAGGAAAACTGTTTTTT.

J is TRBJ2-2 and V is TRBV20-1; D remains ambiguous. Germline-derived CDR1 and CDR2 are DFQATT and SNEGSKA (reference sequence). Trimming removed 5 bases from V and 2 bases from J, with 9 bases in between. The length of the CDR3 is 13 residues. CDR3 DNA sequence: TGCAGTGCTCCACGTATTAACACCGGGGAGCTGTTTTTT. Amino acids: CSAPRINTGELFF.

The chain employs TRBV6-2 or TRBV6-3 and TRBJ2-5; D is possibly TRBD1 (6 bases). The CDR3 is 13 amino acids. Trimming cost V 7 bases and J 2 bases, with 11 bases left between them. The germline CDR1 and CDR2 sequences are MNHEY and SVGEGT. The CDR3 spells CASTETGQETQYF. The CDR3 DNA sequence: TGTGCCAGCACCGAGACAGGACAAGAGACCCAGTACTTC.

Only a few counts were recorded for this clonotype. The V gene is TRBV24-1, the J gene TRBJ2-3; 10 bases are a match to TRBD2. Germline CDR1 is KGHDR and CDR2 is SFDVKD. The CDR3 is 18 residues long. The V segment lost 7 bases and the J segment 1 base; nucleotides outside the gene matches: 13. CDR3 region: CATRDQRGGLAGTDTQYF. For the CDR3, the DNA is TGTGCCACCAGAGACCAGCGGGGGGGGTTGGCTGGCACAGATACGCAGTATTTT.

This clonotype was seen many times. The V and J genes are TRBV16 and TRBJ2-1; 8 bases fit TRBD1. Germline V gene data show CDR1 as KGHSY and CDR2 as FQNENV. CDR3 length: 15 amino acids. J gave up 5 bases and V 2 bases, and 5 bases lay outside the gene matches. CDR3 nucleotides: TGTGCCAGCAGCCAAAACCGGGACAGGCACAATGAGCAGTTCTTC. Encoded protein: CASSQNRDRHNEQFF.

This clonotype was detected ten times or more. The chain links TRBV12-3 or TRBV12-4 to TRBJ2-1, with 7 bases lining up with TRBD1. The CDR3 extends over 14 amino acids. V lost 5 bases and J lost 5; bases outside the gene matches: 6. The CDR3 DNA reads TGTGCCAGCAGTCTCCGGGACAGTCACAATGAGCAGTTCTTC. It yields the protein CASSLRDSHNEQFF.

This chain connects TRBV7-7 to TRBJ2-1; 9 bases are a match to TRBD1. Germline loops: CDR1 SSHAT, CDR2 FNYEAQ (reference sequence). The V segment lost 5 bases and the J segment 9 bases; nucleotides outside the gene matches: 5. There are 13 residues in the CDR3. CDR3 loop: CASSVTGGTEQFF. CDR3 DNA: TGTGCCAGCAGCGTGACAGGGGGTACTGAGCAGTTCTTC.

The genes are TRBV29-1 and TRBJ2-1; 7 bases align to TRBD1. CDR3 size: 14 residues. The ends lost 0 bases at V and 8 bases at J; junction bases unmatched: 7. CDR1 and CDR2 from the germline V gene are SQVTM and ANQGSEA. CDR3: CSVEDTRGQDEQFF. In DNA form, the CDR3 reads TGCAGCGTTGAAGATACAAGGGGGCAGGATGAGCAGTTCTTC.

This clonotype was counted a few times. This chain's CDR3 is CASSQDSWSTDTQYF. In DNA, the CDR3 is TGCGCCAGCAGCCAAGATAGTTGGTCCACAGATACGCAGTATTTT. V gene TRBV4-1 combines with J gene TRBJ2-3, with unresolved D. The V end was cut by 0 bases, the J end by 2 bases, with 9 bases between. The CDR3 length is 15 residues. The germline CDR1 and CDR2 sequences are MGHRA and YSYEKL.

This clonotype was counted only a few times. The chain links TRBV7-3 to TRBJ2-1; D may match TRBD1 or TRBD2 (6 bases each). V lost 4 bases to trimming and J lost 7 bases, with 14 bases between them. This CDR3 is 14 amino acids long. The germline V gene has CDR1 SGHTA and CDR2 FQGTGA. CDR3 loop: CASSSGGGQNEQFF. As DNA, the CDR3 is TGTGCCAGCAGCTCCGGTGGGGGGCAGAATGAGCAGTTCTTC.

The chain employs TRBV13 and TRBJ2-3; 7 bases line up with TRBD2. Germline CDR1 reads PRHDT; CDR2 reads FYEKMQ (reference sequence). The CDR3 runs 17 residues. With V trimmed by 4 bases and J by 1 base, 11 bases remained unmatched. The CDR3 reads CASSWGGPNLRTDTQYF. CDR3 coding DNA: TGTGCCAGCAGCTGGGGGGGTCCTAACCTGCGCACAGATACGCAGTATTTT.

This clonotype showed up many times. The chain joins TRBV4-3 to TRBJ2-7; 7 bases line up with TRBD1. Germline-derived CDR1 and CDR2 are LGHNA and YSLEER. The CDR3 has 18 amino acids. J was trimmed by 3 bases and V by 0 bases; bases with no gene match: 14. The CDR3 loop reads CASSQERTRQGRIYEQYF. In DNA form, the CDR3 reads TGCGCCAGCAGCCAAGAAAGGACTCGACAGGGAAGGATCTACGAGCAGTACTTC.

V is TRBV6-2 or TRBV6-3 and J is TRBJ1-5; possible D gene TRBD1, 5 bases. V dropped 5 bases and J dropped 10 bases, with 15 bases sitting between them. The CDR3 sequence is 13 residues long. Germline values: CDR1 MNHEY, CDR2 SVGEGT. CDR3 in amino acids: CASSDANRTPQHF. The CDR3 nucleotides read TGTGCCAGCAGTGACGCAAACAGGACACCCCAGCATTTT.

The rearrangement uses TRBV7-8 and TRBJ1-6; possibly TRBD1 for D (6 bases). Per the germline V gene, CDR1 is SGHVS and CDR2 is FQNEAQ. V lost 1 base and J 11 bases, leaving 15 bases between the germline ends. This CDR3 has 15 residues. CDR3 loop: CASSLVPGARTPLHF. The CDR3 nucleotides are TGTGCCAGCAGCTTAGTCCCAGGGGCCAGGACACCCCTCCACTTT.

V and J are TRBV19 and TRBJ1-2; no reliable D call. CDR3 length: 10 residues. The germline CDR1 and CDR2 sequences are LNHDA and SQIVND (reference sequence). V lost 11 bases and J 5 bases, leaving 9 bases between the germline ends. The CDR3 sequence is CAGKGYGYTF. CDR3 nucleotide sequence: TGTGCCGGTAAAGGGTATGGCTACACCTTC.

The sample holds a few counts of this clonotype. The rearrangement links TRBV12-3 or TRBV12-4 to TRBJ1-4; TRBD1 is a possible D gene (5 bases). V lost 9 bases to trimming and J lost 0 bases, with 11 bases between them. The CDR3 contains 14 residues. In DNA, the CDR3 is TGTGCCAGTGGGCAGGGCGCAACTAATGAAAAACTGTTTTTT. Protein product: CASGQGATNEKLFF.